Shown below are 11 T cell receptor beta chains from a single sample sequenced in a study of cytomegalovirus exposure and HLA in healthy donors. PCR primers comprised 60 Vbeta and 13 Jbeta primers. Sequencing used immunoSEQ multiplex PCR; TCRdb keeps in-frame clones, though not all of them. The profile shows under 200,000 clones, roughly 80% of them singletons. What was sequenced was PBMCs. Receptors were obtained from a male donor in good health and CMV-seronegative.

The V and J genes are TRBV6-5 and TRBJ2-7; 8 nucleotides align to TRBD1. The J segment lost 5 bases and the V segment lost 6 bases, leaving 6 bases of the junction unmatched. CDR3 length: 13 amino acids. CDR1 and CDR2 (germline): MNHEY, SVGAGI. The CDR3 region is CASRTQGADEQYF. The CDR3 coding sequence is TGTGCCAGCAGGACCCAGGGGGCCGACGAGCAGTACTTC.

The chain recombines TRBV7-9 with TRBJ1-5, with 8 positions matching TRBD1. The CDR3 loop spans 13 amino acids. The germline V gene encodes CDR1 SEHNR and CDR2 FQNEAQ (reference sequence). V gave up 6 bases and J gave up 5 bases; unmatched junction bases: 3. CDR3 coding DNA: TGTGCCAGCAGTCCACAGGGGGATCAGCCCCAGCATTTT. Residues: CASSPQGDQPQHF.

The V gene is TRBV5-1, the J gene TRBJ1-5, with 7 nucleotides matching TRBD1. The junction had 4 bases not matched to a gene; V was cut back by 4 bases and J by 3 bases. The germline V gene has CDR1 SGHRS and CDR2 YFSETQ. This CDR3 contains 14 residues. CDR3 nucleotides: TGCGCCAGCAGCCCGGGACAGAACAATCAGCCCCAGCATTTT. Translating gives CASSPGQNNQPQHF.

The V call is TRBV5-1, the J call TRBJ2-7; 8 bases map to TRBD2. V was clipped by 5 bases and J by 2 bases; unmatched bases: 6. Germline loops: CDR1 SGHRS, CDR2 YFSETQ. The CDR3 is 14 residues long. CDR3 protein: CASSLRGETYEQYF. The CDR3 bases are TGCGCCAGCAGTCTGCGGGGGGAGACCTACGAGCAGTACTTC.

The sample holds a few counts of this clone. This chain joins TRBV6-1 and TRBJ2-5, with D unresolved. Near its end, the DNA agrees better with TRBJ2-7, so the J call may be wrong. Germline values: CDR1 MNHNS, CDR2 SASEGT. CDR3 size: 13 residues. The DNA for the CDR3 is TGTGCCAGCAGTGAACCCCGAGCCTACGAGCAGTACTTC. It yields the protein CASSEPRAYEQYF.

To note about this clone: Other nucleotide sequences from this sample produce the same CDR3. The chain links TRBV2 to TRBJ2-5; 8 bases line up with TRBD1. V lost 5 bases to trimming and J lost 2 bases; unmatched junction nucleotides: 1. CDR3 length equals 13 residues. Germline V gene sequence: CDR1 SNHLY, CDR2 FYNNEI. CDR3 sequence reads: CASSRQGQETQYF. The CDR3 region has the DNA TGTGCCAGCAGTAGACAGGGGCAAGAGACCCAGTACTTC.

The chain joins TRBV6-5 to TRBJ2-7; the match to TRBD1 covers 7 bases. The germline V gene has CDR1 MNHEY and CDR2 SVGAGI. This CDR3 is built from 13 residues. V shed 6 bases and J 1 base; nucleotides not matched to a gene: 3. CDR3: CASREGQSYEQYF. Written as DNA, the CDR3 is TGTGCCAGCAGAGAGGGACAGTCCTACGAGCAGTACTTC.

This clone appeared many times. The chain carries TRBV6-1 and TRBJ2-3, with 10 bases identical to TRBD2. This CDR3 comprises 17 residues. Germline CDR1 reads MNHNS; CDR2 reads SASEGT. V lost 2 bases and J lost 2; bases outside the gene matches: 7. The CDR3 loop is CASSETSGEGITDTQYF. CDR3 nucleotide sequence: TGTGCCAGCAGTGAAACTAGCGGGGAAGGTATCACAGATACGCAGTATTTT.

This clone came up a few times. Other DNA sequences of this sample code for an identical CDR3. This sequence joins TRBV7-6 and TRBJ2-1; 9 nucleotides match TRBD2. The CDR3 sequence is 16 residues long. J gave up 8 bases and V 1 base, and 9 bases lay outside the gene matches. In germline, CDR1 is SGHVS, CDR2 FNYEAQ. CDR3 DNA: TGTGCCAGCAGCTTAGGAGGCGGGAGGGCCTTGGATGAGCAGTTCTTC. Translated: CASSLGGGRALDEQFF.

The chain uses TRBV7-9 and TRBJ2-7; the D is unclear. The CDR3 has 14 amino acids. Looked up from germline, CDR1 is SEHNR and CDR2 is FQNEAQ (reference sequence). Trimming took 7 bases from V and 2 from J, leaving 15 bases between them. The CDR3 sequence is CASTPPRKPYEQYF. CDR3 in DNA: TGTGCCAGCACCCCCCCCCGAAAGCCCTACGAGCAGTACTTC.

V is TRBV7-2 and J is TRBJ1-3; 9 bases agree with TRBD1. CDR1 and CDR2 (germline): SGHTA, FQGNSA. V lost 1 base and J lost 2; bases outside the gene matches: 3. This CDR3 is built from 16 residues. The CDR3 is CASSLVGTGTGNTIYF. CDR3 DNA: TGTGCCAGCAGCTTAGTGGGGACAGGGACTGGAAACACCATATATTTT.